This T cell receptor beta chain was captured by sequencing in a study of blood T cell repertoires in COVID-19. About the research overall: Both acute and convalescent COVID-19 samples were obtained from the United States, Italy and Spain.

Clones were read by immunoSEQ multiplex PCR, and TCRdb kept only the in-frame ones, dropping some. The sample records some 16,000 clones, around 94% being singletons. Deletions cut 3 bases from V and 10 bases from J, with 7 bases between. CDR1 and CDR2 from the germline V gene are SGHTA and FQGNSA. This CDR3 is 11 amino acids long. Sequenced: peripheral blood. This chain joins TRBV7-2 and TRBJ2-1, with a tentative D call TRBD2 (6 bases). This sequence originates from a human donor in a cohort sampled during active COVID-19. CDR3 DNA: TGTGCCAGCAGCTTTGGACTAGAGCAGTTCTTC. Translated: CASSFGLEQFF.